These 11 T cell receptor beta chains originate from one sample sequenced in a study of blood T cell repertoires in COVID-19. TCRdb keeps only in-frame clones here, not all; method: immunoSEQ multiplex PCR. The repertoire has about 280,000 clones, approximately 90% of them found once; the top ten carry about 3%. The sequencing sample was made of peripheral blood. The source of these receptors is a woman under 40 with active or convalescent COVID-19.

V and J are TRBV7-3 and TRBJ1-1, with 10 bases matching TRBD1. The ends lost 4 bases at V and 10 bases at J; junction bases unmatched: 9. CDR3 length equals 14 residues. Germline values: CDR1 SGHTA, CDR2 FQGTGA. CDR3 nucleotide sequence: TGTGCCAGCAGCTCCAGACAGGGGGCGCAGGTAGCTTTCTTT. Translation gives CASSSRQGAQVAFF.

The DNA of the CDR3 is TGTGCCAGCAGCCTTAACACCGGGGAGCTGTTTTTT. This translates into CASSLNTGELFF. J is TRBJ2-2 and V is TRBV7-3; no clear D gene. This CDR3 comprises 12 residues. Trimming took 5 bases from V and 2 from J, leaving 3 bases between them. From germline, CDR1 is SGHTA and CDR2 FQGTGA.

The chain employs TRBV6-6 and TRBJ1-3; unclear D gene. This CDR3 spans 14 amino acids. CDR1 MNHNY and CDR2 SVGAGI come from the germline V gene (reference sequence). V lost 4 bases to trimming and J lost 1 base, with 8 bases between them. In nucleotides, the CDR3 is TGTGCCAGCAGTTCCACACCTTCTGGAAACACCATATATTTT. Translating gives CASSSTPSGNTIYF.

There are a few counts of this clone. The rearrangement uses TRBV18 and TRBJ1-2, with 7 bases that match TRBD1. Germline CDR1 and CDR2: KGHSH and LQKENI. V shed 5 bases and J 2 bases; nucleotides not matched to a gene: 2. The CDR3 runs to 13 residues. In nucleotides, the CDR3 is TGTGCCAGCTCATCGGGACAGAACTATGGCTACACCTTC. It codes for CASSSGQNYGYTF.

CDR3 region: CAISEGWTVSREQYF. The CDR3, as DNA: TGTGCCATCAGTGAAGGTTGGACAGTGTCTAGGGAGCAGTACTTC. The chain couples TRBV10-3 to TRBJ2-7; possibly TRBD1 for D (6 bases). The V end was cut by 3 bases, the J end by 7 bases, with 19 bases between. Germline CDR1 ENHRY, CDR2 SYGVKD. The CDR3 runs to 15 residues.

The V and J genes are TRBV7-8 and TRBJ1-1; weak D call: TRBD1 (5 bases). Per the germline V gene, CDR1 is SGHVS and CDR2 is FQNEAQ. The germline V and J ends were trimmed by 1 base and 6 bases, with 9 bases remaining between them. This CDR3 contains 13 residues. The CDR3 DNA follows: TGTGCCAGCAGCTTAGGGGGGGTTTCTGAAGCTTTCTTT. Its protein is CASSLGGVSEAFF.

The chain uses TRBV7-9 and TRBJ2-3; TRBD2 aligns across 7 bases. Trimming took 1 base from V and 0 from J; bases not matched to a gene: 7. Per germline, CDR1 SEHNR and CDR2 FQNEAQ (reference sequence). CDR3 length equals 17 residues. CDR3 region: CASSLGEGASSTDTQYF. Here the CDR3 DNA reads TGTGCCAGCAGCTTAGGGGAGGGCGCCTCTAGCACAGATACGCAGTATTTT.

V is TRBV25-1 and J is TRBJ1-6; no clear D. Deletions cut 1 base from V and 0 bases from J, with 7 bases between. The CDR3 runs to 16 residues. The germline V gene encodes CDR1 MGHDK and CDR2 SYGVNS. CDR3: CASSEFKSSYNSPLHF. In DNA form, the CDR3 reads TGTGCCAGCAGTGAATTTAAGAGCTCCTATAATTCACCCCTCCACTTT.

This chain links TRBV4-3 with TRBJ1-1; 8 bases fit TRBD1. The CDR3 covers 16 residues. Per germline, CDR1 LGHNA and CDR2 YSLEER. With 0 bases clipped from V and 4 bases from J, the junction kept 7 bases outside the gene matches. The CDR3 protein is CASSQDRGRWGTEAFF. DNA for the CDR3: TGCGCCAGCAGCCAAGACAGGGGGCGGTGGGGCACTGAAGCTTTCTTT.

The V and J genes are TRBV24-1 and TRBJ2-5; 9 nucleotides line up with TRBD1. This CDR3 comprises 16 residues. With V trimmed by 4 bases and J by 5 bases, 10 bases remained unmatched. The germline V gene encodes CDR1 KGHDR and CDR2 SFDVKD. The CDR3 protein is CATSDVGQGLGETQYF. The CDR3 region has the DNA TGTGCCACCAGTGACGTGGGACAGGGCCTGGGGGAGACCCAGTACTTC.

J is TRBJ2-1 and V is TRBV7-9, with 7 bases lining up with TRBD2. After removal of 5 bases from V and 7 bases from J, the junction contained 8 bases not matched to a gene. Looked up from germline, CDR1 is SEHNR and CDR2 is FQNEAQ (reference sequence). The CDR3 is made up of 14 amino acids. The CDR3 DNA follows: TGTGCCAGCAGCCCCCGGACTAGTGCGAATGAGCAGTTCTTC. This gives the protein CASSPRTSANEQFF.